Here is one T cell receptor (beta chain) with its context. Its antigen remains undetermined. Qualities for individual bases were not recorded, and no much larger clone is one base off. The entry originates in a study of blood T cell repertoires in COVID-19 (dated by TCRdb to the early 2020s). Regarding the research as a whole: The collaborator samples originated in the United States, Italy and Spain and spanned the acute and convalescent phases of COVID-19. A de-identified subject ID, COVID-19 status, age in years and sex were almost always included in the sample metadata. Subjects who had been exposed to COVID-19, were actively infected with it, or had recovered from it provided the deeply sampled blood TCRbeta repertoires that made up the dataset. The prospective study material was composed of cDNA or gDNA derived from T cells, B-cell-depleted T cells, or PBMCs. The repertoires were released in a freely available public database meant as a resource for research on the immune response to SARS-CoV-2. The samples were drawn from two sources: the first 160 participants of the ongoing ImmuneRACE study, and 1,200 or so subjects contributed by 6 global collaborators. Where available, HLA class I and class II types were taken from metadata supplied by the sample provider and were not determined by assay-based typing. The research as a whole found: How much clinical and demographic metadata was included differed by source and by participant, and the metadata was provided uncurated.

Whole blood was collected in K2EDTA tubes by collaborating institutions according to the institutions' own protocols. Collaborator samples were shipped for TCRbeta analysis as frozen whole blood, isolated PBMCs, or DNA extracted from either sample type. TCRbeta CDR3 regions were amplified from genomic DNA by means of the immunoSEQ Assay, a bias-controlled multiplex PCR. The original pipeline was this. Within the assay, amplification of reference gene primers was used to estimate how many nucleated cells each sample contained. To quantify the absolute abundance of each unique TCRbeta CDR3 rearrangement, sequence reads were collapsed and filtered. For each sample, productive Simpson clonality was calculated by taking the square root of Simpson's diversity index across productive rearrangements. Here the immuneACCESS table is served through TCRdb, limited to in-frame sequences with V and J called. Missing clones are a known gap in these copies; in checked studies unresolved V genes cover under half, and the rest lacks a known reason. The V and J calls and the clone size are those of that table, but D and trimming were determined from the DNA. This sample lists fewer than 200,000 clones; 80% to 90% were detected once. Around 1.5% of the sample is held by the ten biggest clonotypes.

Its CDR3 holds 13 amino acids, cysteine through phenylalanine. Only the CDR3 portion is preserved as DNA: 39 bases, with reading frame beginning at the first base. Via the germline V gene, CDR1 is MNHEY and CDR2 SVGAGI. The junction shows trimming of 8 bases on V and 2 bases on J, and the gene matches do not reach 3 bases of it. The sequence was obtained from a woman aged 50 to 60 with acute or convalescent COVID-19. Sequenced material: peripheral blood. Here the chain combines TRBV6-5 and TRBJ2-7, with 10 central nucleotides matching TRBD2. The CDR3 here reads CASGLAETYEQYF. The base sequence is TGTGCCAGCGGACTAGCGGAAACCTACGAGCAGTACTTC.